These T cell receptor beta chains were read from a single sample in a study of blood T cell repertoires in COVID-19. Some clones are missing from TCRdb's copy, which holds only in-frame ones; the method was immunoSEQ multiplex PCR. The sample carries about 63,000 clones, 79% recorded once. Input material: peripheral blood. These receptors were obtained from a human donor in a cohort sampled during active COVID-19. The CDR3 runs from the conserved cysteine through the conserved F or W. A D gene is named only where the DNA matches it firmly. Clone size is not always given. Where it is, it says once, few, many or a class for expanded clones.

j_gene	d_gene	v_gene	abundance	CDR3aa	CDR3nt
TRBJ2-5	TRBD2	TRBV6-2/TRBV6-3	NA	CASSSRLAGGRETQYF	TGTGCCAGCAGTTCCCGACTAGCGGGAGGGAGAGAGACCCAGTACTTC
TRBJ1-3	NA	TRBV23-1	NA	CASSQIYVTRSGNTIYF	TGCGCCAGCAGTCAAATCTACGTCACCCGCTCTGGAAACACCATATATTTT
TRBJ2-7	TRBD2	TRBV9	once	CASSRSGGDYEQYF	TGTGCCAGCAGCAGGAGCGGGGGGGACTACGAGCAGTACTTC
TRBJ2-2	TRBD2	TRBV9	NA	CASSLRTSAAGELFF	TGTGCCAGCAGCCTACGGACTAGCGCGGCCGGGGAGCTGTTTTTT
TRBJ1-2	NA	TRBV28	once	CASRPPLSGYGYTF	TGTGCCAGCAGACCACCGTTGAGTGGCTATGGCTACACCTTC
TRBJ2-5	TRBD1	TRBV19	NA	CASSIQQGAGSQETQYF	TGTGCCAGTAGTATTCAGCAGGGGGCGGGTTCGCAAGAGACCCAGTACTTC
TRBJ2-5	NA	TRBV19	once	CASKVTAGETQYF	TGTGCCAGTAAGGTCACAGCAGGGGAGACCCAGTACTTC
TRBJ2-1	TRBD1	TRBV11-2	NA	CASSTGGIGNEQFF	TGTGCCAGCAGCACAGGGGGCATAGGAAATGAGCAGTTCTTC
TRBJ2-7	NA	TRBV11-3	NA	CASSSYPGGGYPIYEQYF	TGTGCCAGCAGCTCCTATCCTGGTGGGGGCTACCCCATCTACGAGCAGTACTTC
TRBJ2-2	TRBD2	TRBV10-3	NA	CASHGTSGRNTGELFF	TGTGCCTCGCACGGGACTAGCGGGAGGAACACCGGGGAGCTGTTTTTT
TRBJ2-1	TRBD1	TRBV11-2	NA	CASSPGTGKGNEQFF	TGTGCCAGCAGCCCCGGGACAGGGAAGGGCAATGAGCAGTTCTTC
TRBJ2-1	TRBD2	TRBV20-1	NA	CSASGLAGGPRNNEQFF	TGCAGTGCTAGTGGCCTAGCGGGAGGGCCCAGGAACAATGAGCAGTTCTTC
TRBJ2-3	TRBD2	TRBV25-1	NA	CAGPSGGAEDTQYF	TGTGCCGGGCCTAGCGGAGGGGCCGAAGATACGCAGTATTTT
TRBJ2-3	NA	TRBV18	NA	CASSPEAASTDTQYF	TGTGCCAGCTCACCCGAGGCGGCTAGCACAGATACGCAGTATTTT
TRBJ2-5	NA	TRBV11-2	NA	CASSLGQFETQYF	TGTGCCAGCAGCTTGGGACAATTTGAGACCCAGTACTTC
TRBJ1-1	NA	TRBV28	NA	CASSTWTANTEAFF	TGTGCCAGCAGTACCTGGACAGCGAACACTGAAGCTTTCTTT
TRBJ2-3	NA	TRBV5-1	NA	CASSSPGTPEGTQYF	TGCGCCAGCAGCTCTCCCGGGACTCCTGAAGGTACGCAGTATTTT
TRBJ1-5	TRBD1	TRBV11-2	NA	CASSLGQWDRANNQPQHF	TGTGCCAGCAGCTTAGGGCAGTGGGACAGGGCCAACAATCAGCCCCAGCATTTT
TRBJ2-7	NA	TRBV27	NA	CASSLSTGTEQYF	TGTGCCAGCAGTTTGTCGACAGGAACCGAGCAGTACTTC
TRBJ2-1	TRBD2	TRBV11-3	NA	CASSLESSGLNEQFF	TGTGCCAGCAGCTTAGAATCTAGCGGGCTCAATGAGCAGTTCTTC
TRBJ2-3	NA	TRBV15	few	CATSRDLLAEGDTQYF	TGTGCCACCAGCAGAGATCTGCTAGCAGAGGGAGATACGCAGTATTTT
TRBJ2-1	NA	TRBV5-4	NA	CASNTRDFTYNEQFF	TGTGCCAGCAACACCCGGGACTTCACCTACAATGAGCAGTTCTTC
TRBJ1-1	NA	TRBV7-8	NA	CASTVNGRREGTEAFF	TGTGCCAGCACCGTCAACGGGAGGCGCGAAGGAACTGAAGCTTTCTTT
TRBJ2-2	NA	TRBV3-1/TRBV3-2	NA	CASSHRGGVAGELFF	TGTGCCAGCAGCCATCGAGGGGGAGTAGCAGGGGAGCTGTTTTTT
TRBJ1-1	TRBD1	TRBV27	NA	CASSRTGRGQGIEAFF	TGTGCCAGCAGCCGCACGGGGAGAGGACAGGGAATTGAAGCTTTCTTT
TRBJ2-7	NA	TRBV28	NA	CASSLLQEREQYF	TGTGCCAGCAGTTTATTACAGGAGAGGGAGCAGTACTTC
TRBJ2-2	TRBD2	TRBV7-8	NA	CASSFLAGVVAGELFF	TGTGCCAGCAGCTTTCTAGCGGGAGTAGTAGCGGGGGAGCTGTTTTTT
TRBJ2-7	TRBD2	TRBV6-5	NA	CASSRGLAGVGEQYF	TGTGCCAGCAGCCGGGGACTAGCGGGAGTCGGGGAGCAGTACTTC
TRBJ2-3	NA	TRBV6-4	NA	CASSYSSTDTQYF	TGTGCCAGCAGCTACTCTAGCACAGATACGCAGTATTTT
TRBJ1-6	NA	TRBV7-2	NA	CASNVPRALGNSPLHF	TGTGCCAGCAACGTCCCGAGGGCCTTGGGGAATTCACCCCTCCACTTT
TRBJ2-5	TRBD2	TRBV2	NA	CASSAGTSGQETQYF	TGTGCCAGCAGTGCCGGGACTAGCGGGCAAGAGACCCAGTACTTC
TRBJ2-7	TRBD2	TRBV2	NA	CASSRGSSYEQYF	TGTGCCAGCAGTCGCGGGAGCTCCTACGAGCAGTACTTC
TRBJ2-7	NA	TRBV3-1/TRBV3-2	once	CASSQAKYEQYF	TGTGCCAGCAGCCAAGCCAAATACGAGCAGTACTTC
TRBJ2-7	NA	TRBV4-2	NA	CASSQDAGRREQYF	TGTGCCAGCAGCCAAGATGCAGGTAGGAGGGAGCAGTACTTC
TRBJ1-5	NA	TRBV25-1	few	CASSEQGQPQHF	TGTGCCAGCAGTGAACAGGGCCAGCCCCAGCATTTT
TRBJ2-1	NA	TRBV6-1	once	CASSEYGQTPYNEQFF	TGTGCCAGCAGTGAATATGGGCAGACCCCCTACAATGAGCAGTTCTTC